This TCR beta chain was found in a study of radiation and T cells in renal cell carcinoma. Assay: immunoSEQ multiplex PCR; the TCRdb copy retains only in-frame clones and omits some. This table holds 140,000 to 150,000 clones, about 87% found once. Germline values: CDR1 LGHNT, CDR2 FRNRAP. CDR3 size: 17 residues. V shed 5 bases and J 2 bases; nucleotides not matched to a gene: 9. Time point reported: baseline pretreatment blood. Sample treatment: 15 Gy SBRT to primary tumor, nephrectomy 4 weeks later. The starting material was blood, obtained from a patient whose treatment included radiotherapy and nephrectomy. V gene TRBV12-5 combines with J gene TRBJ2-2; 9 bases fit TRBD2. This TCR was recovered from a woman aged 70-85 years with renal cell carcinoma. CDR3 sequence (DNA): TGTGCTAGTGGTACCCTCCCTAGCGGGGCAAACACCGGGGAGCTGTTTTTT. This gives the protein CASGTLPSGANTGELFF.